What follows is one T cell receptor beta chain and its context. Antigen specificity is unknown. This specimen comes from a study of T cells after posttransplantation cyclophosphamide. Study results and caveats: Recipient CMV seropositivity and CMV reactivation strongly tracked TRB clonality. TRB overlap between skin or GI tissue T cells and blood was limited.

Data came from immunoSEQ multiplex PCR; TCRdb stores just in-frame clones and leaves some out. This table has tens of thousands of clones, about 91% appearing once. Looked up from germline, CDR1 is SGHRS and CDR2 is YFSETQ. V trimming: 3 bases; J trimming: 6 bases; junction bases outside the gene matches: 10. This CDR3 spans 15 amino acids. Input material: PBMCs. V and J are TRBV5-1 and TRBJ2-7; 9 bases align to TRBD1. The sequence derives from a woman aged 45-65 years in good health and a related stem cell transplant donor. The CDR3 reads CASSSTGGTPREQYF. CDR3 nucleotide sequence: TGCGCCAGCAGCTCAACAGGGGGCACCCCCCGCGAGCAGTACTTC.